A selection of T cell receptor beta chains follows, all from one sample in a study of T-cell reconstitution after alpha-beta-depleted transplantation in children. TCRdb used MiXCR to reprocess the PCR reads, holding one entry per CDR3 protein. Of tens of thousands of distinct CDR3 sequences listed, 14% are singletons. Sequencing used PBMCs, mostly from graft donor cells, obtained 180 days after TCRalphabeta/CD19-depleted stem cell transplant. These receptor sequences come from a male patient aged 2-15 years who had a stem cell transplant for acute lymphoblastic leukemia, so the T cells may come from the graft donor. The CDR3 runs from the conserved cysteine through the conserved F or W. A D gene is named only where the DNA matches it firmly.

TRBJ1-6	TRBV12-3/TRBV12-4	TRBD1	CASRRTQGALGVHNSPLHF
TRBJ2-5	TRBV24-1	NA	CATSVRDRETQYF
TRBJ2-7	TRBV24-1	TRBD1	CATSDPTGWEQYF
TRBJ2-5	TRBV20-1	TRBD1	CSARPTGGETQYF
TRBJ2-3	TRBV9	TRBD2	CASSEGLASTDTQYF
TRBJ2-4	TRBV11-1	TRBD1	CASSLEDRGERAKNIQYF
TRBJ2-7	TRBV10-3	NA	CATVTGFYEQYF
TRBJ1-2	TRBV6-5	NA	CASSYRRRLYGYTF
TRBJ2-5	TRBV20-1	NA	CSAKAGGRETQYF
TRBJ2-1	TRBV5-1	TRBD2	CASRTGGLGEQFF
TRBJ1-1	TRBV6-5	NA	CASSYSRVNTEAFF
TRBJ2-4	TRBV28	NA	CASSPGTLIGDIQYF
TRBJ1-2	TRBV15	NA	CATSWGPSWNGYTF
TRBJ1-3	TRBV20-1	NA	CSARDVSPGNTIYF
TRBJ1-5	TRBV4-3	TRBD1	CASSQDRGRDQPQHF
TRBJ2-2	TRBV27	NA	CASSIRFRGPTGELFF
TRBJ2-5	TRBV7-2	NA	CASSIGPQWLQETQYF
TRBJ2-1	TRBV6-2/TRBV6-3	NA	CASTQRPTYNEQFF
TRBJ2-7	TRBV6-6	TRBD1	CASSRDRVYEQYF
TRBJ1-6	TRBV7-8	NA	CASSPLRQSSYNSPLHF
TRBJ1-1	TRBV29-1	TRBD1	CSSRTGTYSEAFF
TRBJ2-1	TRBV7-8	TRBD2	CASSSRGGAYNEQFF
TRBJ2-5	TRBV5-1	TRBD1	CASRGQGGETQYF
TRBJ2-7	TRBV20-1	NA	CSALLAYEQYF
TRBJ2-7	TRBV13	NA	CASSTRQDSYEQYF
TRBJ1-3	TRBV5-1	NA	CASSLALQVSGNTIYF
TRBJ2-1	TRBV5-6	NA	CASNYHVMTYNEQFF
TRBJ2-1	TRBV20-1	TRBD2	CSATQLAGYYNEQFF
TRBJ1-1	TRBV28	NA	CASSYPEGPPPSNTEAFF
TRBJ2-1	TRBV10-3	NA	CAISDPLDPEQFF